This T cell receptor beta chain was identified during a study of cytomegalovirus exposure and HLA in healthy donors. The V gene end was trimmed by 6 bases and the J gene end by 4 bases; junction bases not matched to a gene: 8. Germline CDR1 and CDR2: MNHNY and SVGAGI (reference sequence). CDR3 length: 15 amino acids. Donors were nominally healthy when sampled, though unrecorded immune exposures were likely. Concerning this clone: Its target is not known.

PCR involved 60 Vbeta and 13 Jbeta primers. Repertoires were generated with immunoSEQ multiplex PCR, while TCRdb's copy carries only in-frame clones and drops some. The table for this sample gives around 110,000 clones. Study observations and caveats: A later analysis linked a missense DCLRE1C variant to TCR beta V- and J-gene trimming. In a later analysis, DRB1 alleles had the most associated TCRs; HLA-C alleles the fewest.

This chain joins TRBV6-6 and TRBJ2-3; TRBD1 matches at 9 bases. This receptor was identified in a man aged 30 to 45 in good health and CMV-seronegative. Material for sequencing was PBMCs. CDR3 sequence: CASRTPGQGSDTQYF. CDR3 nucleotides: TGTGCCAGCAGGACGCCGGGACAGGGATCAGATACGCAGTATTTT.